A selection of T cell receptor beta chains follows, all from one sample in a study of chemoradiotherapy in HPV16-positive cancers. Using immunoSEQ multiplex PCR, the repertoire was profiled, and TCRdb retains in-frame clones only, with some absent. Among approximately 20,000 clones listed, about 90% were seen once. The material sequenced was blood, taken from a patient who underwent chemoradiotherapy. These receptors all stem from a human donor with HPV-associated anogenital cancer. Both conserved end residues are part of each CDR3. Fields, in order: CDR3 protein, CDR3 DNA, J gene, V gene, D gene, clone size. D genes are given only for firm matches. Only some rows state a clone size, as once, few, many or a class for expanded clones.

CASSTTSGVSTDTQYF TGTGCCAGTAGTACGACTAGCGGGGTTTCCACAGATACGCAGTATTTT TRBJ2-3 TRBV19 TRBD2 -
CASSLTPPPGSGDTIYF TGTGCCAGCAGCTTAACCCCTCCTCCGGGGTCCGGAGACACCATATATTTT TRBJ1-3 TRBV7-6 - -
CASSRDRIEAFF TGTGCCAGCAGCCGGGACAGGATAGAAGCTTTCTTT TRBJ1-1 TRBV6-6 TRBD1 -
CSVKTGQGTLAAFF TGCAGCGTTAAGACGGGACAGGGGACTCTCGCAGCTTTCTTT TRBJ1-1 TRBV29-1 TRBD1 few
CASSPWTSGGADTQYF TGTGCCAGCAGCCCCTGGACTAGCGGGGGGGCAGATACGCAGTATTTT TRBJ2-3 TRBV9 TRBD2 -
CASSSFQGTHNEQFF TGTGCCAGCAGCTCCTTTCAGGGTACCCACAATGAGCAGTTCTTC TRBJ2-1 TRBV7-9 - -
CASSQDHAAGGRNTQYF TGCGCCAGCAGCCAAGATCATGCAGCGGGGGGGAGGAATACGCAGTATTTT TRBJ2-3 TRBV4-1 TRBD2 few
CASSFMTGSITGELFF TGTGCCAGCAGCTTCATGACAGGATCTATCACCGGGGAGCTGTTTTTT TRBJ2-2 TRBV7-9 - -
CASSLGTGTDTQYF TGTGCCAGCAGCTTAGGCACGGGGACAGATACGCAGTATTTT TRBJ2-3 TRBV5-4 - -
CAIRRDSPSNEQFF TGTGCCATCCGAAGGGATTCTCCCTCAAATGAGCAGTTCTTC TRBJ2-1 TRBV6-1 - -
CASSLDEIGEAFF TGTGCCAGCAGCTTAGACGAGATCGGTGAAGCTTTCTTT TRBJ1-1 TRBV11-1 - once
CASSNYRNTEAFF TGTGCCAGCAGTAACTACAGGAACACTGAAGCTTTCTTT TRBJ1-1 TRBV2 - -
CASSQDTGTANTEAFF TGTGCCAGCAGCCAAGATACGGGGACGGCGAACACTGAAGCTTTCTTT TRBJ1-1 TRBV14 - -
CSALTGQGRTEAFF TGCAGCGCCCTCACGGGACAGGGGAGGACTGAAGCTTTCTTT TRBJ1-1 TRBV29-1 TRBD1 -
CASSKAGAGREKLFF TGTGCCAGCAGTAAAGCGGGGGCAGGTCGTGAAAAACTGTTTTTT TRBJ1-4 TRBV7-6 - once
CASSEDGIGNTDTQYF TGTGCCAGCAGTGAAGACGGGATCGGGAACACAGATACGCAGTATTTT TRBJ2-3 TRBV6-1 - few
CASSMGLAGALVEQYF TGTGCCAGCAGCATGGGGCTAGCGGGGGCCTTAGTCGAGCAGTACTTC TRBJ2-7 TRBV5-8 TRBD2 -
CSVEYSSTDTQYF TGCAGCGTTGAATACTCTAGCACAGATACGCAGTATTTT TRBJ2-3 TRBV29-1 - -
CAWSVSGTPDYGYTF TGTGCCTGGAGCGTATCTGGGACACCTGACTATGGCTACACCTTC TRBJ1-2 TRBV30 - -
CASSRTGTSSYNEQFF TGTGCCAGCAGCCGGACGGGGACCAGCTCCTACAATGAGCAGTTCTTC TRBJ2-1 TRBV5-4 - few
CASTPREGMNTEAFF TGCGCCAGCACCCCTAGGGAGGGGATGAACACTGAAGCTTTCTTT TRBJ1-1 TRBV4-1 - few
CASCGRQGEREQFF TGTGCCAGCTGCGGGAGGCAGGGGGAACGGGAGCAGTTCTTC TRBJ2-1 TRBV2 - once
CASSTSGLAGENTGELFF TGTGCCAGCAGTACATCGGGACTAGCGGGGGAGAACACCGGGGAGCTGTTTTTT TRBJ2-2 TRBV27 TRBD2 -
CATSRDRGSSYEQYF TGTGCCACCAGCAGAGATAGGGGCAGCTCCTACGAGCAGTACTTC TRBJ2-7 TRBV15 - -
CAWSRDSKTEAFF TGTGCCTGGAGCAGGGATTCTAAGACTGAAGCTTTCTTT TRBJ1-1 TRBV30 - -
CAWQTGLTGELFF TGTGCCTGGCAGACAGGTCTGACCGGGGAGCTGTTTTTT TRBJ2-2 TRBV30 - -
CASSPDRGRKTDTQYF TGCGCCAGCAGCCCGGACAGGGGGCGAAAAACAGATACGCAGTATTTT TRBJ2-3 TRBV5-1 TRBD1 -
CASTTTLDSPLHF TGTGCCAGCACGACGACACTGGATTCACCCCTCCACTTT TRBJ1-6 TRBV2 - -
CASRPGTGIEKLFF TGTGCCAGCAGACCCGGGACAGGGATTGAAAAACTGTTTTTT TRBJ1-4 TRBV6-5 TRBD1 -
CASKGGYEQYF TGTGCCAGCAAGGGCGGTTACGAGCAGTACTTC TRBJ2-7 TRBV6-5 - -
CASSTRGLAIGETQYF TGTGCCAGTAGCACAAGGGGACTAGCAATTGGAGAGACCCAGTACTTC TRBJ2-5 TRBV19 TRBD2 -
CASRMGRGLSYEQYF TGCGCCAGCAGAATGGGCCGGGGTCTTTCCTACGAGCAGTACTTC TRBJ2-7 TRBV5-1 - -
CASSFWFGTGKTDTQYF TGCGCCAGCAGCTTTTGGTTCGGGACAGGGAAAACAGATACGCAGTATTTT TRBJ2-3 TRBV5-1 TRBD1 -
CSVVEGSYEQYF TGCAGCGTTGTCGAAGGCTCCTACGAGCAGTACTTC TRBJ2-7 TRBV29-1 - -
CASSFRTKLVQGLPTDTQYF TGTGCCAGCAGTTTTCGGACGAAGTTGGTACAGGGGCTACCCACAGATACGCAGTATTTT TRBJ2-3 TRBV28 TRBD1 -
CASSLGQQYNEQFF TGCGCCAGCAGCTTGGGGCAGCAGTACAATGAGCAGTTCTTC TRBJ2-1 TRBV5-1 - -
CASRFRDRDNEQFF TGTGCCAGCAGATTCCGGGACAGAGACAATGAGCAGTTCTTC TRBJ2-1 TRBV11-2 TRBD1 -
CASSLKGGGGEKLFF TGTGCCAGCAGCTTAAAAGGGGGAGGGGGTGAAAAACTGTTTTTT TRBJ1-4 TRBV7-2 - -
CASSLVVEGGDTGELFF TGCGCCAGCAGCTTGGTAGTCGAGGGGGGAGACACCGGGGAGCTGTTTTTT TRBJ2-2 TRBV5-1 - -
CASSLAPGRPEAFF TGTGCCAGCAGCTTGGCCCCGGGCAGACCTGAAGCTTTCTTT TRBJ1-1 TRBV5-4 - -
CASSLILAGGNEQFF TGTGCCAGCAGCTTAATACTAGCGGGGGGAAATGAGCAGTTCTTC TRBJ2-1 TRBV7-9 TRBD2 -
CASSQGQGFNQPQHF TGTGCCAGCAGTCAAGGACAGGGGTTCAATCAGCCCCAGCATTTT TRBJ1-5 TRBV28 TRBD1 -
CASNGGGYSGNTIYF TGTGCCAGCAACGGGGGGGGGTACTCTGGAAACACCATATATTTT TRBJ1-3 TRBV9 - -
CASSLAELQGRYQETQYF TGCGCCAGCAGCTTGGCCGAGTTGCAGGGTCGGTACCAAGAGACCCAGTACTTC TRBJ2-5 TRBV5-1 - -
CASGRGVQETQYF TGTGCCAGCGGCAGGGGGGTCCAAGAGACCCAGTACTTC TRBJ2-5 TRBV11-2 - -
CASRQLVSGNTIYF TGTGCCAGCAGACAATTAGTCTCTGGAAACACCATATATTTT TRBJ1-3 TRBV2 - -
CASGTDRGNTGELFF TGTGCCAGTGGGACAGACAGGGGAAACACCGGGGAGCTGTTTTTT TRBJ2-2 TRBV19 TRBD1 once